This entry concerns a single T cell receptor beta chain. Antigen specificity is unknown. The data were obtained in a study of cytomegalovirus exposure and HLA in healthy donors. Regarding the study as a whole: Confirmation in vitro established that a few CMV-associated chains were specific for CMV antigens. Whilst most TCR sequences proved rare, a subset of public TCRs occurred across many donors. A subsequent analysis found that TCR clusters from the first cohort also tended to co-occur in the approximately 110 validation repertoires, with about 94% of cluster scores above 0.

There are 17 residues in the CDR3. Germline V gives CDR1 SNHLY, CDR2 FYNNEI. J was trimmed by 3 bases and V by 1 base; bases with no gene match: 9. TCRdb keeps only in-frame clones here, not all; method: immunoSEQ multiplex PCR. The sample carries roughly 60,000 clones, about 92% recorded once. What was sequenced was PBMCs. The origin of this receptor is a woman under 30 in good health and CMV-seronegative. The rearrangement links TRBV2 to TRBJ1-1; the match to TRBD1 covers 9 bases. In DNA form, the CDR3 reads TGTGCCAGCAGTGAAGATGAGGTTTGGGACAGGGACACTGAAGCTTTCTTT. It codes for CASSEDEVWDRDTEAFF.